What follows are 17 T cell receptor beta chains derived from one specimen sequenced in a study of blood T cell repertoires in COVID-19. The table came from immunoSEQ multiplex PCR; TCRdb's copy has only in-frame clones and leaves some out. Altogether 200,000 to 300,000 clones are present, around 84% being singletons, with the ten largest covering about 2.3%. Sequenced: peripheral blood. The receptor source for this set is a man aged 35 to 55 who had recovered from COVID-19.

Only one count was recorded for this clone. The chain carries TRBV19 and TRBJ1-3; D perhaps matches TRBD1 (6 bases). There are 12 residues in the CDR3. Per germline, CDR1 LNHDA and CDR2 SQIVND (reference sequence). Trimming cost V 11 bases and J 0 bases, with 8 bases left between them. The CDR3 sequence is CAGRGSGNTIYF. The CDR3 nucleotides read TGTGCCGGCAGGGGCTCTGGAAACACCATATATTTT.

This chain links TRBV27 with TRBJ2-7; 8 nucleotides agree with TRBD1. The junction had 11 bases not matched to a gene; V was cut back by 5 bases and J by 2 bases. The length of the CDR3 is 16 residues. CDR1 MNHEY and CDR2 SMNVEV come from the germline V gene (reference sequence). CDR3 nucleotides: TGTGCCAGCAGTCCATCACAGGGGGAGAACCCCTACGAGCAGTACTTC. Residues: CASSPSQGENPYEQYF.

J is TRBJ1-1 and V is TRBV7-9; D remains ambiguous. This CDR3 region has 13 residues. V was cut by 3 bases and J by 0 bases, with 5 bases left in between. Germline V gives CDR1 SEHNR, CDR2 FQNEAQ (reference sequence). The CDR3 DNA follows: TGTGCCAGCAGCTTCACACTGAACACTGAAGCTTTCTTT. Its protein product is CASSFTLNTEAFF. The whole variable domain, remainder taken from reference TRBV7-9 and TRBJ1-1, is DTGVSQNPRHKITKRGQNVTFRCDPISEHNRLYWYRQTLGQGPEFLTYFQNEAQLEKSRLLSDRFSAERPKGSFSTLEIQRTEQGDSAMYLCASSFTLNTEAFFGQGTRLTVV.

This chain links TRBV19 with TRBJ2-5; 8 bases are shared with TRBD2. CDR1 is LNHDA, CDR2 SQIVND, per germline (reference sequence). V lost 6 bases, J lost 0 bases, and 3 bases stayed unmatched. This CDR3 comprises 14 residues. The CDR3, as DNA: TGTGCCAGTAGCCCGGGGGGGAACCAAGAGACCCAGTACTTC. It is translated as CASSPGGNQETQYF.

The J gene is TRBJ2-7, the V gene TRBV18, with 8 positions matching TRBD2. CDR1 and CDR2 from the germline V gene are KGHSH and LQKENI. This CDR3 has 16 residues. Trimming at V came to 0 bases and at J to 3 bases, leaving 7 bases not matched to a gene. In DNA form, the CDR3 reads TGTGCCAGCTCACCACCCTACGGGAGGGACAACTACGAGCAGTACTTC. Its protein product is CASSPPYGRDNYEQYF.

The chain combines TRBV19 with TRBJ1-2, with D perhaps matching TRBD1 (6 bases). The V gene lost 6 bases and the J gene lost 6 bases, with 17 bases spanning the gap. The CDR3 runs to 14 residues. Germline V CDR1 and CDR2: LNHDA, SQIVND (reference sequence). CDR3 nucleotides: TGTGCCAGTAGCCGGGACATCGGAAGCCATGGCTACACCTTC. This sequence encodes CASSRDIGSHGYTF.

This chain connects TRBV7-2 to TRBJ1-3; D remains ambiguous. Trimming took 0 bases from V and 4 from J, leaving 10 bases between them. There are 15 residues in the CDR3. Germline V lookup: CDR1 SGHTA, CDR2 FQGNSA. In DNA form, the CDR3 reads TGTGCCAGCAGCTTAGCAATCGGGTTCGGAAACACCATATATTTT. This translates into CASSLAIGFGNTIYF.

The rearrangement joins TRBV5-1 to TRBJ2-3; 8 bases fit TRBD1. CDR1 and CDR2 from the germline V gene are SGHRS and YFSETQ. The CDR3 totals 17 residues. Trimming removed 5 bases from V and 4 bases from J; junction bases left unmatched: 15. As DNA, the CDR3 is TGCGCCAGCAGTTTTCAAGGACAGGGTCTCATCGCAGATACGCAGTATTTT. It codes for CASSFQGQGLIADTQYF.

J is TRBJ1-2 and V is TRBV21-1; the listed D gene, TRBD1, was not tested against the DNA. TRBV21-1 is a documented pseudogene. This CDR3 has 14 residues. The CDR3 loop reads CASSGCRGRWGYTF. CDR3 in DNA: TGTGCCAGCAGCGGGTGCAGGGGGCGGTGGGGCTACACCTTC.

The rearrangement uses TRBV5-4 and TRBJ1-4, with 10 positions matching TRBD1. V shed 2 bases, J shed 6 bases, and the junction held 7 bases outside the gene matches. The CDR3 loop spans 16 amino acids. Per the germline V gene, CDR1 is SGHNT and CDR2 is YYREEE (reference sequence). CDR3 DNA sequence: TGTGCCAGCAGCTTAGGGGGACAGGGGTCGTATGAAAAACTGTTTTTT. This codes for CASSLGGQGSYEKLFF. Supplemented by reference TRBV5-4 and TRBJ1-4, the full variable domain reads ETGVTQSPTHLIKTRGQQVTLRCSSQSGHNTVSWYQQALGQGPQFIFQYYREEENGRGNFPPRFSGLQFPNYSSELNVNALELDDSALYLCASSLGGQGSYEKLFFGSGTQLSVL.

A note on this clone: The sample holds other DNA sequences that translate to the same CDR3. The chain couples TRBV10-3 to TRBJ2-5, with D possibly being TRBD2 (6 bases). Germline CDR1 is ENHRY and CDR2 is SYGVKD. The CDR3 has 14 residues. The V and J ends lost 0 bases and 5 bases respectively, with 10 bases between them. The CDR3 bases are TGTGCCATCAGTGAGTCGTCCGGAGGGGAGACCCAGTACTTC. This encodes CAISESSGGETQYF.

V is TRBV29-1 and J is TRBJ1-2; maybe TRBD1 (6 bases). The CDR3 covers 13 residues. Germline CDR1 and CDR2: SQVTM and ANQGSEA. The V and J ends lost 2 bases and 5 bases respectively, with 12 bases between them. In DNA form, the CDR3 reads TGCAGCGTTGAAAGGCGCCAGGGGTATGGCTACACCTTC. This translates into CSVERRQGYGYTF.

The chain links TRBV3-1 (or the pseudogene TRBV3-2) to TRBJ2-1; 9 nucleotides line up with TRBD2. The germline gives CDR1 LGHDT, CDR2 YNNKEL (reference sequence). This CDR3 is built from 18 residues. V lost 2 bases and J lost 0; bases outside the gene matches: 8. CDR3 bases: TGTGCCAGCAGCCAAAATCTAGCGGGACTAAGCTCCTACAATGAGCAGTTCTTC. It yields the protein CASSQNLAGLSSYNEQFF.

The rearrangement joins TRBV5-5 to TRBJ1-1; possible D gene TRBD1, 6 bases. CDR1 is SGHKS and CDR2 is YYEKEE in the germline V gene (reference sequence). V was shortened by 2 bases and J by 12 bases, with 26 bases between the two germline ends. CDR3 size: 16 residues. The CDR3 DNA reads TGTGCCAGCAGCTTAAGTAGTGCCGCAGGGGTTGCGAAAACTTTCTTT. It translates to CASSLSSAAGVAKTFF. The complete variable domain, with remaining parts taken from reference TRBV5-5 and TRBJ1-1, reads DAGVTQSPTHLIKTRGQQVTLRCSPISGHKSVSWYQQVLGQGPQFIFQYYEKEERGRGNFPDRFSARQFPNYSSELNVNALLLGDSALYLCASSLSSAAGVAKTFFGQGTRLTVV.

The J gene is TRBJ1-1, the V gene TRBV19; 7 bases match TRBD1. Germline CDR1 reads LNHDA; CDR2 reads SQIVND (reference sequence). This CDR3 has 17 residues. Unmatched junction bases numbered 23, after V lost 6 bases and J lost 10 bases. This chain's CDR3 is CASRPRWTGSSKPGAFF. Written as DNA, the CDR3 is TGTGCCAGTAGACCTAGATGGACAGGAAGCTCGAAGCCCGGAGCTTTCTTT.

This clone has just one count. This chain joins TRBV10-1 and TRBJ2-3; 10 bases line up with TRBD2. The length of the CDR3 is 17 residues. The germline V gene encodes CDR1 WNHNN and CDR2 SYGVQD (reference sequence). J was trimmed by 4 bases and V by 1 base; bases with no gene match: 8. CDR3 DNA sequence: TGCGCCAGCAGTGAGTGGACTAGCGGAGGGATAGCAGATACGCAGTATTTT. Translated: CASSEWTSGGIADTQYF.

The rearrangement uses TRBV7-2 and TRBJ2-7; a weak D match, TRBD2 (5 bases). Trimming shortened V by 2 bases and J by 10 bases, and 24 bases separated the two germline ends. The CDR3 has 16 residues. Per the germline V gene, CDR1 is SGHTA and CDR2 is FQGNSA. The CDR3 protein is CASSLRPPFRGVDQYF. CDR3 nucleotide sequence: TGTGCCAGCAGCTTAAGGCCCCCCTTCCGGGGAGTTGATCAGTACTTC.